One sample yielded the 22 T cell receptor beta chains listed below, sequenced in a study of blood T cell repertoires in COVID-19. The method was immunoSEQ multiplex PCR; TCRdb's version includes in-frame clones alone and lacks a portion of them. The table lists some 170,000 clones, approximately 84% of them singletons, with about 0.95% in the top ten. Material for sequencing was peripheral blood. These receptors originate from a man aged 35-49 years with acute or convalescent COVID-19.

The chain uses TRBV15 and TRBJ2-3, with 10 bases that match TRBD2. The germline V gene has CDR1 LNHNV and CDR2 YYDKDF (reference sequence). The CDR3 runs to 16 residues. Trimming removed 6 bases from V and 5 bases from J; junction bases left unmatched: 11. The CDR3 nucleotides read TGTGCCACCAGTCGAGCGGGGGGGGTGTTCGGAGATACGCAGTATTTT. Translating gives CATSRAGGVFGDTQYF.

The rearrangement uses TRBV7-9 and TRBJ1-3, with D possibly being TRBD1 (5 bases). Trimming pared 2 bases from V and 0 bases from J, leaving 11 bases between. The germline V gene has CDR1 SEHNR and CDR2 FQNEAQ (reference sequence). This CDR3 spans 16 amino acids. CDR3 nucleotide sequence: TGTGCCAGCAGCTTAAGGGGTGATAGCTCTGGAAACACCATATATTTT. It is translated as CASSLRGDSSGNTIYF. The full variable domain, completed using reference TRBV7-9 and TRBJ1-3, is DTGVSQNPRHKITKRGQNVTFRCDPISEHNRLYWYRQTLGQGPEFLTYFQNEAQLEKSRLLSDRFSAERPKGSFSTLEIQRTEQGDSAMYLCASSLRGDSSGNTIYFGEGSWLTVV.

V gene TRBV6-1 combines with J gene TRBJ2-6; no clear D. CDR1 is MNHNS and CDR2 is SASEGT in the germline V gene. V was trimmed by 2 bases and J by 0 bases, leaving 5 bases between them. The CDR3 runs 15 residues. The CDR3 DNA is TGTGCCAGCAGTGAAACTCACTCTGGGGCCAACGTCCTGACTTTC. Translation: CASSETHSGANVLTF.

The CDR3 reads CASRPAGTSGGWQETQYF. In DNA form, the CDR3 reads TGTGCCAGCCGCCCCGCCGGGACTAGCGGGGGGTGGCAAGAGACCCAGTACTTC. V usage is TRBV11-3 and J usage is TRBJ2-5, with TRBD2 matching 15 bases. After removal of 8 bases from V and 2 bases from J, the junction contained 12 bases not matched to a gene. The CDR3 totals 18 residues. Germline CDR1 SGHNT, CDR2 YENEEA.

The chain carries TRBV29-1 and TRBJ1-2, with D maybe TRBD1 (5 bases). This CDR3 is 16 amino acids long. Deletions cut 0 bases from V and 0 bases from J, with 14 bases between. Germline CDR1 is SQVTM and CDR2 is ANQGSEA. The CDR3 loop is CSVEDHPRDSNYGYTF. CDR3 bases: TGCAGCGTTGAAGATCACCCCAGGGACTCTAACTATGGCTACACCTTC.

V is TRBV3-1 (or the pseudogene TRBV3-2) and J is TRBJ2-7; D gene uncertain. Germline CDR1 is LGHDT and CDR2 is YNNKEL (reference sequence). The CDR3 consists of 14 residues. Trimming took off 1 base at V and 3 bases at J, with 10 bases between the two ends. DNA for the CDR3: TGTGCCAGCAGCCAAGTTGTCGGTGTCTACGAGCAGTACTTC. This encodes CASSQVVGVYEQYF.

The CDR3 DNA reads as TGTGCCAGCAGCTCCCAATGGGGGGGAGATGAGCAGTTCTTC. Its translation: CASSSQWGGDEQFF. J is TRBJ2-1 and V is TRBV11-2; 7 bases match TRBD2. Germline V gene lookup returns CDR1 SGHAT and CDR2 FQNNGV. V was clipped by 4 bases and J by 8 bases; unmatched bases: 8. CDR3 size: 14 residues.

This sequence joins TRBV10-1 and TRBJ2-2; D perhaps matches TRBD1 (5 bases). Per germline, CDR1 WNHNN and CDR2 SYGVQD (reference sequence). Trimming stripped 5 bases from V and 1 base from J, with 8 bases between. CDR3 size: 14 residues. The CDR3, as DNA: TGCGCCAGCAGTCCAGGGCAGAACACCGGGGAGCTGTTTTTT. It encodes CASSPGQNTGELFF.

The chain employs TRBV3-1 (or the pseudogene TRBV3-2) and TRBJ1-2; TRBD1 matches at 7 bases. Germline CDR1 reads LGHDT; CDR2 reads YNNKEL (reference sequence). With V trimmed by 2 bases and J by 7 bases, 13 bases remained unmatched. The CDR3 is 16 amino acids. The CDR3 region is CASSQKKDRVGSGYTF. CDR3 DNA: TGTGCCAGCAGCCAAAAGAAAGACAGGGTGGGTTCTGGCTACACCTTC.

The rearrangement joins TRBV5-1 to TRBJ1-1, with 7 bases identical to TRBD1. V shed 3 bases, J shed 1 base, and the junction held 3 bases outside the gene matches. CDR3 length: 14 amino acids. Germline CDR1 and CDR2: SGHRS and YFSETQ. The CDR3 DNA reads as TGCGCCAGCAGCTGGGACAGCAGGAACACTGAAGCTTTCTTT. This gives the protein CASSWDSRNTEAFF.

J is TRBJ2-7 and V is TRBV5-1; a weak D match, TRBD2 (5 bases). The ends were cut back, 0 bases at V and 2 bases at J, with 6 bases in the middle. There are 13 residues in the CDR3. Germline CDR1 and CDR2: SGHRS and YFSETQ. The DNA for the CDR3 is TGCGCCAGCAGCTTGGACGGGACCTACGAGCAGTACTTC. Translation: CASSLDGTYEQYF.

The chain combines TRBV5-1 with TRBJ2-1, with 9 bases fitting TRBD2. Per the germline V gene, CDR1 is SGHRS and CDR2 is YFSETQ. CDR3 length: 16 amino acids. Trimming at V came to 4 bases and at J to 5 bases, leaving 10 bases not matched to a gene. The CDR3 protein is CASSPPSGVQHNEQFF. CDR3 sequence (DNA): TGCGCCAGCAGCCCGCCTAGCGGGGTGCAACACAATGAGCAGTTCTTC.

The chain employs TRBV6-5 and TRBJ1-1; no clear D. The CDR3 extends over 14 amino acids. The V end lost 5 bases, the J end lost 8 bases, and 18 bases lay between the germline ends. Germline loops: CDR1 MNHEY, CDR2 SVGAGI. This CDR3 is CASSPTNPVREAFF. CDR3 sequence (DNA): TGTGCCAGCAGTCCCACTAATCCGGTCCGGGAAGCTTTCTTT.

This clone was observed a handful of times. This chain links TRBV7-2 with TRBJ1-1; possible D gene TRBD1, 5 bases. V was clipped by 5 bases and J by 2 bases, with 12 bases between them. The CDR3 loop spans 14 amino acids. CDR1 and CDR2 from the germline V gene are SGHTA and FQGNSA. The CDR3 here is CASSLDSPNTEAFF. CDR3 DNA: TGTGCCAGCAGCCTTGACAGCCCCAACACTGAAGCTTTCTTT.

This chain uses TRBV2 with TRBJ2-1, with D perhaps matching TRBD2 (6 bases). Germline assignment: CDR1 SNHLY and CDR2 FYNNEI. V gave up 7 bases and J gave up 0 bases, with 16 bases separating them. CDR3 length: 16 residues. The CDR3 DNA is TGTGCCAGCACCCCCACGGGAGCCAGCTCCTACAATGAGCAGTTCTTC. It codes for CASTPTGASSYNEQFF.

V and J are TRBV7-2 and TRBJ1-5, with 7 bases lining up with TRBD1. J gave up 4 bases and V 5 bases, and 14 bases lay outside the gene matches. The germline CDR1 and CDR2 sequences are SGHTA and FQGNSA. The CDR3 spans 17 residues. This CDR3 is CASSPIGKQGKNQPQHF. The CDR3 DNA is TGTGCCAGCAGCCCCATCGGGAAACAGGGGAAGAATCAGCCCCAGCATTTT. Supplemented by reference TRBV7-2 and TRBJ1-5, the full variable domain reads GAGVSQSPSNKVTEKGKDVELRCDPISGHTALYWYRQSLGQGLEFLIYFQGNSAPDKSGLPSDRFSAERTGGSVSTLTIQRTQQEDSAVYLCASSPIGKQGKNQPQHFGDGTRLSIL.

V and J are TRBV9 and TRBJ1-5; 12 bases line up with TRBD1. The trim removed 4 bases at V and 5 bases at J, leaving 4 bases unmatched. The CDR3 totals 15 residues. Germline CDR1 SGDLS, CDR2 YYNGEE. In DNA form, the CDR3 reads TGTGCCAGCAGCAAGGGACAGGGGGCAGATCAGCCCCAGCATTTT. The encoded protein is CASSKGQGADQPQHF.

DNA for the CDR3: TGTGCCAGCAGTTTAGTGGCAGGGGGTTTCTATGGCTACACCTTC. This sequence encodes CASSLVAGGFYGYTF. The V call is TRBV6-6, the J call TRBJ1-2; 7 positions match TRBD1. Germline V gene data show CDR1 as MNHNY and CDR2 as SVGAGI (reference sequence). The CDR3 contains 15 residues. Losses at the gene ends were 4 bases for V and 4 bases for J; bases not matched to a gene: 9.

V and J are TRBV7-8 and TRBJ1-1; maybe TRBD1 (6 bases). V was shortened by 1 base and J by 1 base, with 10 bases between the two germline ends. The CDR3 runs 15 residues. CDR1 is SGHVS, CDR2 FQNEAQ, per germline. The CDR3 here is CASSLDGGANTEAFF. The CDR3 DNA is TGTGCCAGCAGCTTAGACGGGGGGGCGAACACTGAAGCTTTCTTT.

The CDR3 protein is CASSLDGGGNFYEQYF. The CDR3 coding sequence is TGTGCCAGCAGCTTGGATGGCGGAGGGAATTTTTACGAGCAGTACTTC. V is TRBV5-4 and J is TRBJ2-7, with TRBD2 as a possible D gene (6 bases). The V end lost 0 bases, the J end lost 4 bases, and 17 bases lay between the germline ends. Germline V gene lookup returns CDR1 SGHNT and CDR2 YYREEE (reference sequence). This CDR3 comprises 16 residues.

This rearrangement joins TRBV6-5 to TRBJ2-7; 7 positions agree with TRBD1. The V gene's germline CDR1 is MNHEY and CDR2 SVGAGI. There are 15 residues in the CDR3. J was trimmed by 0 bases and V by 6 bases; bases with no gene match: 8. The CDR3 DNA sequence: TGTGCCAGCAGCAGAGGGGGCGTCCTCTCCTACGAGCAGTACTTC. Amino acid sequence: CASSRGGVLSYEQYF.

The CDR3 here is CASSIGRLSTNEKLFF. DNA for the CDR3: TGTGCCAGTAGTATAGGGCGGCTCTCAACTAATGAAAAACTGTTTTTT. The chain links TRBV19 to TRBJ1-4, with no clear D. V lost 1 base, J lost 0 bases, and 9 bases lay in between. This CDR3 has 16 residues. CDR1 is LNHDA and CDR2 is SQIVND in the germline V gene (reference sequence). Looking up the rest from reference TRBV19 and TRBJ1-4 gives the full variable domain: DGGITQSPKYLFRKEGQNVTLSCEQNLNHDAMYWYRQDPGQGLRLIYYSQIVNDFQKGDIAEGYSVSREKKESFPLTVTSAQKNPTAFYLCASSIGRLSTNEKLFFGSGTQLSVL.